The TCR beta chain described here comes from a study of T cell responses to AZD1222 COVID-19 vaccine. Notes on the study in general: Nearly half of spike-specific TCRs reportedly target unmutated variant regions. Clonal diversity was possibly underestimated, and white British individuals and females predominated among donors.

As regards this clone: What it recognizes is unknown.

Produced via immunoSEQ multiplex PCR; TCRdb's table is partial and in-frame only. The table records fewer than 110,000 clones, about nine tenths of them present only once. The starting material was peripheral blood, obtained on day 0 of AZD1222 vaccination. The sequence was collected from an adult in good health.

For the CDR3, the DNA is TGCGCCAGCAGTTTTACAGGGGGTCGCAATCAGCCCCAGCATTTT. It yields the protein CASSFTGGRNQPQHF. J is TRBJ1-5 and V is TRBV10-2; 8 bases match TRBD1. The V and J ends lost 5 bases and 2 bases, in that order; junction bases with no gene match: 5. From germline, CDR1 is WSHSY and CDR2 SAAADI. CDR3 length: 15 residues.